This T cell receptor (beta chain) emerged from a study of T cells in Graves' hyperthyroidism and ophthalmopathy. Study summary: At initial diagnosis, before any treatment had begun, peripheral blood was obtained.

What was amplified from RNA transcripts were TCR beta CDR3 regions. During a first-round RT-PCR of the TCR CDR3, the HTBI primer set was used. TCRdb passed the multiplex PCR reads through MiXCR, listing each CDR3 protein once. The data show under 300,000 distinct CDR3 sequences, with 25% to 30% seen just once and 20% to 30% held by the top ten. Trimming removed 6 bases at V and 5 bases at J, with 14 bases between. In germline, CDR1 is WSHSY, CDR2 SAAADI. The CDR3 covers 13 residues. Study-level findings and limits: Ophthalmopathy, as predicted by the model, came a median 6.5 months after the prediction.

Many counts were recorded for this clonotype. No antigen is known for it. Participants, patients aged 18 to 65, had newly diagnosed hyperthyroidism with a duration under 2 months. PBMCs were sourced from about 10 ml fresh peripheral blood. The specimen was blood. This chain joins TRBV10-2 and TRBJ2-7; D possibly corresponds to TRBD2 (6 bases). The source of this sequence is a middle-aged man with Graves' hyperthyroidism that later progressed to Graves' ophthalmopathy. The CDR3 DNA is TGCGCCAGCAGATCCGGGAGAACCCACGAGCAGTACTTC. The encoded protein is CASRSGRTHEQYF.